Listed here is a single T cell receptor beta chain. This specimen comes from a study of technical replicates of blood from a few donors. Repertoires were generated with immunoSEQ multiplex PCR, while TCRdb's copy carries only in-frame clones and drops some. The sample holds around 77,000 clones, around nine tenths seen once. Trimming removed 4 bases at V and 1 base at J, with 14 bases between. The CDR3 loop spans 15 amino acids. Germline V lookup: CDR1 SGHRS, CDR2 YFSETQ. Sequenced: T cells isolated from PBMCs. The TCR originated in a human donor in good health. This chain joins TRBV5-1 and TRBJ1-1, with D perhaps TRBD1 (6 bases). The CDR3 loop is CASSGPLGGNTEAFF. The CDR3 DNA reads TGCGCCAGCAGCGGACCGCTAGGGGGGAACACTGAAGCTTTCTTT.